This T cell receptor (beta chain) was recorded in a study of blood T cell repertoires in COVID-19. V lost 0 bases and J lost 0, with 10 bases in between. The germline CDR1 and CDR2 sequences are MNHEY and SVGAGI. This CDR3 is 16 amino acids long. Some clones are missing from TCRdb's copy, which holds only in-frame ones; the method was immunoSEQ multiplex PCR. The data show 250,000 to 400,000 clones, 85% to 90% seen once. This chain joins TRBV6-5 and TRBJ2-3, with D perhaps TRBD2 (6 bases). The sequence was collected from a woman aged 25 to 39 with COVID-19, enrolled during active disease. Sequencing was carried out using peripheral blood. CDR3 region: CASSYSTGASTDTQYF. CDR3 nucleotides: TGTGCCAGCAGTTACTCAACGGGAGCCAGCACAGATACGCAGTATTTT.